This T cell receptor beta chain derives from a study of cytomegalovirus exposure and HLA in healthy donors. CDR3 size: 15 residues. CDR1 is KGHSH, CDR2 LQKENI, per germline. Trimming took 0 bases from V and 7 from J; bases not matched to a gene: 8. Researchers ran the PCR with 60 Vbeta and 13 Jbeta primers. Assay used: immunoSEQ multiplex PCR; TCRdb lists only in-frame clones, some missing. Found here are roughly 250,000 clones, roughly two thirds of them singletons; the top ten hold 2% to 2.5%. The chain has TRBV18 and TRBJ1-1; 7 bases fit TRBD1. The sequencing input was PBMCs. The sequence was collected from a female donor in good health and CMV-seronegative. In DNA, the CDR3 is TGTGCCAGCTCACCACCCGCCAGGGGGGACGGTGAAGCTTTCTTT. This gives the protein CASSPPARGDGEAFF.